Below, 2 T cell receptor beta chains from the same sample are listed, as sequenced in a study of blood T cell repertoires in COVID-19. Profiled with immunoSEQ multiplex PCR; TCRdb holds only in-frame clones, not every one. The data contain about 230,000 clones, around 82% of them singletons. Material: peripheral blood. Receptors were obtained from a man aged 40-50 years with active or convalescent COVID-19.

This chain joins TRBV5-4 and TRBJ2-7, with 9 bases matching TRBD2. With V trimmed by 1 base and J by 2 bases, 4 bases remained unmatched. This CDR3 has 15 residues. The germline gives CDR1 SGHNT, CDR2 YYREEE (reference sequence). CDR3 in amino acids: CASSLSPSGTYEQYF. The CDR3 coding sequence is TGTGCCAGCAGCTTGTCCCCTAGCGGGACCTACGAGCAGTACTTC.

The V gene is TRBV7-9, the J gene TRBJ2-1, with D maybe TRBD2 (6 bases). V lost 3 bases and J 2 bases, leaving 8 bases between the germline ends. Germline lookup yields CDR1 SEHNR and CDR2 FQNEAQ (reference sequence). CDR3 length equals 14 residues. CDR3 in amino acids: CASSLGGPYNEQFF. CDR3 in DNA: TGTGCCAGCAGCTTGGGGGGACCCTACAATGAGCAGTTCTTC.